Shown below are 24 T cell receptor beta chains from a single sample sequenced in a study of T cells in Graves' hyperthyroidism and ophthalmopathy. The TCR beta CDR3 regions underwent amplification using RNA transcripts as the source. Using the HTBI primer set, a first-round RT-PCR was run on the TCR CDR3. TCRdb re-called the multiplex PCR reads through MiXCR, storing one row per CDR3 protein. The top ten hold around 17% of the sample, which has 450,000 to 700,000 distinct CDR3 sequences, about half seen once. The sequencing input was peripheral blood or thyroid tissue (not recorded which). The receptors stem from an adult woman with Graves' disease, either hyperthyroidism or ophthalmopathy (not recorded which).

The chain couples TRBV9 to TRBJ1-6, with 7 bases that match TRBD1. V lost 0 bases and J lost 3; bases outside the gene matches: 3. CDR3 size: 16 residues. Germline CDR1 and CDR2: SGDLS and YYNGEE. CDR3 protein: CASSVAAGGYNSPLHF. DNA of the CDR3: TGTGCCAGCAGCGTAGCGGCAGGGGGCTATAATTCACCCCTCCACTTT.

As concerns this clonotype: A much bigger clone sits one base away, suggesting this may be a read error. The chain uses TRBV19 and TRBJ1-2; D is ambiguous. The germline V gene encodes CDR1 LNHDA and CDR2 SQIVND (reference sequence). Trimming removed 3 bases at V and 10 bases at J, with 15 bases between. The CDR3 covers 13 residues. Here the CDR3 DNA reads TGTGCCAGTAGTATGGGCCGGCAGGTGAACTACACCTTC. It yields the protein CASSMGRQVNYTF.

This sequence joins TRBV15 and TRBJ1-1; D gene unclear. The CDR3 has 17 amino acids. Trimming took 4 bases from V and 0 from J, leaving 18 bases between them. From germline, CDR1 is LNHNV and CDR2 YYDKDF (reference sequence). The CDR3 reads CATSTDRTAGLNTEAFF. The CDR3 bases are TGTGCCACCAGCACCGACCGAACCGCCGGCCTGAACACTGAAGCTTTCTTT.

CDR3 sequence reads: CATSDTSGTGVKETQYF. DNA for the CDR3: TGTGCCACCAGTGATACGTCCGGGACAGGGGTAAAGGAGACCCAGTACTTC. V usage is TRBV24-1 and J usage is TRBJ2-5; 10 bases line up with TRBD1. The germline V gene encodes CDR1 KGHDR and CDR2 SFDVKD. There are 17 residues in the CDR3. With V trimmed by 3 bases and J by 5 bases, 11 bases remained unmatched.

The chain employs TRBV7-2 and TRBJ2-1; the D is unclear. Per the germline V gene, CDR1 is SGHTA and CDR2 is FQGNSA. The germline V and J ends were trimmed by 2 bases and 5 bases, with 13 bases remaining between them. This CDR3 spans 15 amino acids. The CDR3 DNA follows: TGTGCCAGCAGCTTACAAATGAGCACCGACAATGAGCAGTTCTTC. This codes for CASSLQMSTDNEQFF.

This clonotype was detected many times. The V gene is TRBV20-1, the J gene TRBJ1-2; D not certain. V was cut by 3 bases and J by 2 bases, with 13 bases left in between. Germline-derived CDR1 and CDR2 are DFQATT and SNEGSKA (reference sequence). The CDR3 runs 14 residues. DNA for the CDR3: TGCAGTGCTAGCCCCACCCGACCCAACTATGGCTACACCTTC. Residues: CSASPTRPNYGYTF.

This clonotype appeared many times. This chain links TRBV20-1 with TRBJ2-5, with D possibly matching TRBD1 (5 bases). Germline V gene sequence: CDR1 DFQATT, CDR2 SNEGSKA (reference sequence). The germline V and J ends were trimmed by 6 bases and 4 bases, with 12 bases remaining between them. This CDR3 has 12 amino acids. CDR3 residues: CSALFQGETQYF. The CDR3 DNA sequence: TGCAGTGCCTTATTCCAGGGAGAGACCCAGTACTTC.

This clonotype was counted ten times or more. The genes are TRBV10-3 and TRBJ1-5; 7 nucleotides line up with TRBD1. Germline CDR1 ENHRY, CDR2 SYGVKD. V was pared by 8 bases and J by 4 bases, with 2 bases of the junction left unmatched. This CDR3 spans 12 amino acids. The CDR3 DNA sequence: TGTGCCATCGGACAGGCAAATCAGCCCCAGCATTTT. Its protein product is CAIGQANQPQHF.

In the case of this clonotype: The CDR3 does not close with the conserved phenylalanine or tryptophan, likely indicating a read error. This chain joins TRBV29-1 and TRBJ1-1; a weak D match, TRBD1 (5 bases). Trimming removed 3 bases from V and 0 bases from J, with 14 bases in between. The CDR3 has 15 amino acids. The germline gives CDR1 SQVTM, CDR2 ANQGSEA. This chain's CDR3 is CSVETKWGMNTEAFS. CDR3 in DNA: TGCAGCGTTGAGACTAAGTGGGGGATGAACACTGAAGCTTTCTCT.

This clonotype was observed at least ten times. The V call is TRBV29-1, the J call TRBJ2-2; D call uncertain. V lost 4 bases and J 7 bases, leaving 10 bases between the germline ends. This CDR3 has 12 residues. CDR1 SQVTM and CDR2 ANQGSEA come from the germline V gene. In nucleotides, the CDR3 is TGCAGCGTTGCGGTCAGACACGGGGAGCTGTTTTTT. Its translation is CSVAVRHGELFF.

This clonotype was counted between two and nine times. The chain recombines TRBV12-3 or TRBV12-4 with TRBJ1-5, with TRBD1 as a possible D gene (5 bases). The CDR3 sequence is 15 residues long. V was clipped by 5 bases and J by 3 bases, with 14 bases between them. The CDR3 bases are TGTGCCAGCAGTCCCCGTGAAGGGACCAATCAGCCCCAGCATTTT. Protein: CASSPREGTNQPQHF.

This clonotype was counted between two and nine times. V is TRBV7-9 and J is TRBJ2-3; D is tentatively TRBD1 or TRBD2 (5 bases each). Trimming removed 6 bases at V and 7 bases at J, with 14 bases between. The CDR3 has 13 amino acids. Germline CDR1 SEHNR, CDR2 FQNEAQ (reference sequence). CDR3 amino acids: CASSFEGRNTQYF. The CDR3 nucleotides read TGTGCCAGCAGTTTTGAGGGGAGAAATACGCAGTATTTT. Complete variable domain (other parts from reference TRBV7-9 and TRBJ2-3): DTGVSQNPRHKITKRGQNVTFRCDPISEHNRLYWYRQTLGQGPEFLTYFQNEAQLEKSRLLSDRFSAERPKGSFSTLEIQRTEQGDSAMYLCASSFEGRNTQYFGPGTRLTVL.

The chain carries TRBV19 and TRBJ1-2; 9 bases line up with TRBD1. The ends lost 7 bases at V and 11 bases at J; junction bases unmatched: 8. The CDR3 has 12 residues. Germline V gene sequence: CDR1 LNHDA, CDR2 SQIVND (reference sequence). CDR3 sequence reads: CASTRGQGRYTF. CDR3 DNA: TGTGCCAGTACGCGAGGACAGGGGAGGTACACCTTC.

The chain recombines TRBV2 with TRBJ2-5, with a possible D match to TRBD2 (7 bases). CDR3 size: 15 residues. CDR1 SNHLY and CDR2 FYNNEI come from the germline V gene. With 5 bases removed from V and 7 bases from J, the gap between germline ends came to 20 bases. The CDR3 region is CASSRGLVGGGTQYF. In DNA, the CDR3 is TGTGCCAGCAGTCGAGGACTGGTGGGAGGGGGGACCCAGTACTTC.

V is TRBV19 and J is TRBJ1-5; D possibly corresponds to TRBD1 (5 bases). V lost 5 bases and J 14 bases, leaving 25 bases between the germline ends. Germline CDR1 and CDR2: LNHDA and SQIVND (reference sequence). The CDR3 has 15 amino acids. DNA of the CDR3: TGTGCCAGTAGTTTCAGGGACTTTGGGACTTACTACGAGCATTTT. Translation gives CASSFRDFGTYYEHF.

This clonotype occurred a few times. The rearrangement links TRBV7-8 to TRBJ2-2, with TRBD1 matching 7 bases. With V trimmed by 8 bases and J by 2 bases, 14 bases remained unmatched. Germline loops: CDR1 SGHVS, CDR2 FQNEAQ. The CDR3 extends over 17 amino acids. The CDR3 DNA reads TGTGCCAGCGCGAGAGGGGGCCTCACCCGAAACACCGGGGAGCTGTTTTTT. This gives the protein CASARGGLTRNTGELFF.

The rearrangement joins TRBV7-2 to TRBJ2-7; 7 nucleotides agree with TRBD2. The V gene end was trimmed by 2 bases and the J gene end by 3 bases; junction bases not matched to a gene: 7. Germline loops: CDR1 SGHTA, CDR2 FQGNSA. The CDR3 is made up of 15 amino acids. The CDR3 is CASSLSPAGDYEQYF. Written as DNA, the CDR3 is TGTGCCAGCAGCTTATCCCCGGCGGGAGACTACGAGCAGTACTTC.

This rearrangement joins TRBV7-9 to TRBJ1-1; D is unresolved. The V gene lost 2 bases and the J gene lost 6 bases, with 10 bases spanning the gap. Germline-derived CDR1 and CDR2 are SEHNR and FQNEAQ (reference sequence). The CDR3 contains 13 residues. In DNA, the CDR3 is TGTGCCAGCAGCTTACACCGAACGCCTGAAGCTTTCTTT. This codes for CASSLHRTPEAFF.

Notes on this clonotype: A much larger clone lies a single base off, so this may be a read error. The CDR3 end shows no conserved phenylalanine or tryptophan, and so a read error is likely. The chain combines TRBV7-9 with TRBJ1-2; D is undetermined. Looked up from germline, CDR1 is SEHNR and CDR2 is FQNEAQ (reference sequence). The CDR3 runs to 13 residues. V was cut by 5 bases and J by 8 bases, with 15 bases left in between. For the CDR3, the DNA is TGTGCCAGCAGCCAAATGAGGGAGGGAGGCTACACCCTC. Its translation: CASSQMREGGYTL.

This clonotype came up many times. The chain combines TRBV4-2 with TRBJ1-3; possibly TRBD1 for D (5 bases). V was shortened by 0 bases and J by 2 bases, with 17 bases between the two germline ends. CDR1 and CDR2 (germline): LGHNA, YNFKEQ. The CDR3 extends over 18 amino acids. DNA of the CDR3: TGTGCCAGCAGCCAAGATCCGGCATCCGGCAGGGCTGGAAACACCATATATTTT. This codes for CASSQDPASGRAGNTIYF.

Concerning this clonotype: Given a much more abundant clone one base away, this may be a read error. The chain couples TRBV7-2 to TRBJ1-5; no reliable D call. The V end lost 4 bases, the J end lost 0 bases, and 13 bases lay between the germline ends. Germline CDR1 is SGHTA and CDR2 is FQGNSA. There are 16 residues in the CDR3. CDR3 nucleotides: TGTGCCAGCAGCTCAAGAGGGATCTATAGCAATCAGCCCCAGCATTTT. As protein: CASSSRGIYSNQPQHF.

The CDR3 here is CASSLTPLSGANVLTF. DNA for the CDR3: TGCGCCAGCAGCTTGACTCCATTGTCTGGGGCCAACGTCCTGACTTTC. This chain links TRBV5-1 with TRBJ2-6; D ambiguous. This CDR3 region has 16 residues. Trimming shortened V by 1 base and J by 1 base, and 9 bases separated the two germline ends. CDR1 is SGHRS, CDR2 YFSETQ, per germline.

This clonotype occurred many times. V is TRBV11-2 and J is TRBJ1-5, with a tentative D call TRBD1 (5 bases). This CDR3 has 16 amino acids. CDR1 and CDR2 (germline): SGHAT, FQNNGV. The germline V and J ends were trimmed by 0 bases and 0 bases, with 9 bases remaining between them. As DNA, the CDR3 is TGTGCCAGCAGCTTAGACAGGACAATTAGCAATCAGCCCCAGCATTTT. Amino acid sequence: CASSLDRTISNQPQHF.

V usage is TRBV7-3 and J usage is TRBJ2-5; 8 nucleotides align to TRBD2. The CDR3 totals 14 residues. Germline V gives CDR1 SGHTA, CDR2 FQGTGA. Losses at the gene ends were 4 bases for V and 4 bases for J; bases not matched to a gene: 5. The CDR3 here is CASSSGLDRETQYF. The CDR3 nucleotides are TGTGCCAGCAGCTCGGGACTAGACAGAGAGACCCAGTACTTC.